Sequencing of this TCR beta chain was carried out in a study of blood T cell repertoires in COVID-19. Study in general: Spain, Italy and the United States supplied samples that represented acute and convalescent COVID-19. PBMCs, B-cell-depleted T cells, or T cells were the source of the cDNA or gDNA that made up the material.

Germline V CDR1 and CDR2: SGHRS, YFSETQ. The length of the CDR3 is 14 residues. Trimming removed 4 bases at V and 0 bases at J, with 11 bases between. In the authors' methods: Reference gene primer amplification gave estimated nucleated cell counts. Here immunoSEQ multiplex PCR was the method, and the copy in TCRdb shows in-frame clones only, minus some. The V and J calls and clone size are taken from that table; D and trimming were inferred from the DNA. The sample has about 120,000 clones; roughly nine tenths are singletons. The receptor was isolated from a human donor with active COVID-19. The donor label of this sample is uncertain. Sequenced material: peripheral blood. The chain recombines TRBV5-1 with TRBJ2-7; D call uncertain. The CDR3 DNA follows: TGCGCCAGCAGCCAACTTCCTAGCTCCTACGAGCAGTACTTC. This codes for CASSQLPSSYEQYF.